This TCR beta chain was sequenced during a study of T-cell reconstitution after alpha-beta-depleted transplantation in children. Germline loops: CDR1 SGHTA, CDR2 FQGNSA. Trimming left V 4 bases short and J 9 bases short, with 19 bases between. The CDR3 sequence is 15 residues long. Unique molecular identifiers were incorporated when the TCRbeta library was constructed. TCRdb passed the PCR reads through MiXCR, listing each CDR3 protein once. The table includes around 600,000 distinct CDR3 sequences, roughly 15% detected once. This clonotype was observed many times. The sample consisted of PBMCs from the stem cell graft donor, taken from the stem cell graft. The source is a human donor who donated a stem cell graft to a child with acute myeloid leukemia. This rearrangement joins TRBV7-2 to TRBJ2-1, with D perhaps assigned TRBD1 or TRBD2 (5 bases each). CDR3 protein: CASSSSGTPGSEQFF. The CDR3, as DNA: TGTGCCAGCAGCTCCTCGGGGACCCCGGGTAGTGAGCAGTTCTTC.